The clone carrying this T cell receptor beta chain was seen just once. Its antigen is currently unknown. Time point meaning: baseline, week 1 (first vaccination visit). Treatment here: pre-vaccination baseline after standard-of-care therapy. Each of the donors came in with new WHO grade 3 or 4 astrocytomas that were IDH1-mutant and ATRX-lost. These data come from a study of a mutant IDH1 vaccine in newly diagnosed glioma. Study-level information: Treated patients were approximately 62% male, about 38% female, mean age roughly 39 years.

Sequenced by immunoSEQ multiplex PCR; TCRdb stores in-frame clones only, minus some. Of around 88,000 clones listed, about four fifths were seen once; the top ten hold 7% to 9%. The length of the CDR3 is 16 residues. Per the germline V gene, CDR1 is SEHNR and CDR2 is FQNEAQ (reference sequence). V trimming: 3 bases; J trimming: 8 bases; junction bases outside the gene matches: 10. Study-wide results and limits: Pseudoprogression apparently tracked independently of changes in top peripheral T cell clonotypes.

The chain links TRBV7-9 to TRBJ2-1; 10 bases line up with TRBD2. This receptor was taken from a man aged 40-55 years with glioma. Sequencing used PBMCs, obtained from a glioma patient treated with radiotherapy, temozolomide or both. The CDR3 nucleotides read TGTGCCAGCAGCTTTGGCTCAAGCGGGAGGGCCGATGAGCAGTTCTTC. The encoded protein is CASSFGSSGRADEQFF.